What follows is one TCR beta chain and its context. This record belongs to a study of human T cells and chemical hapten exposure. Study details: Mainly, slight library volume differences in the pool made TCR yields vary.

During construction of the library, unique molecular identifiers were attached to individual cDNA molecules for quantitative, reproducible TCR counting. TCRdb fed the RACE reads into MiXCR, producing one record per CDR3 protein. The sample holds around 80,000 distinct CDR3 sequences, approximately 8% seen once. Time point here: healthy volunteer bleed at 6 weeks. The template was total RNA from unfractionated whole blood. Trimming removed 3 bases from V and 5 bases from J; junction bases left unmatched: 4. Germline CDR1 reads SNHLY; CDR2 reads FYNNEI. The CDR3 loop spans 15 amino acids. This rearrangement joins TRBV2 to TRBJ1-1; 12 nucleotides agree with TRBD1. The sample comprised whole blood. The clonotype originates from a male donor in good health. Some clones in this sample may be carry-over from other donors' samples. CDR3 bases: TGTGCCAGCAGTGAGGGGGACAGGGGGCGGACTGAAGCTTTCTTT. The encoded protein is CASSEGDRGRTEAFF.